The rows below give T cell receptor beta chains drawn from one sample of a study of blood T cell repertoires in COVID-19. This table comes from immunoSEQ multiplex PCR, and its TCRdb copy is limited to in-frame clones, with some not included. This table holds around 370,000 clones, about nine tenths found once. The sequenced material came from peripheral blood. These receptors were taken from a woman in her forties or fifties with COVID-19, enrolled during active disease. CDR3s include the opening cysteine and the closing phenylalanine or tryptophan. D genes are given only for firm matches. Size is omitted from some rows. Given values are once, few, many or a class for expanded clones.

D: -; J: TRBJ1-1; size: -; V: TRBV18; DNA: TGTGCCAGCTCACCCTTACCTGACAGCGCCAGGGACACTGAAGCTTTCTTT; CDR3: CASSPLPDSARDTEAFF
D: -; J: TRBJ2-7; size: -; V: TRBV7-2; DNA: TGTGCCAGCAGCTTTTGGAGTCGCTACGAGCAGTACTTC; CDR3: CASSFWSRYEQYF
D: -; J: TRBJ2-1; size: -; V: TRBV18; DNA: TGTGCCAGCTCACCGGAGGACTCGAGCTCCTACAATGAGCAGTTCTTC; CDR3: CASSPEDSSSYNEQFF
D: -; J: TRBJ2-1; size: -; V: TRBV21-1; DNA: TGTGCCAGCAGCAAAGACCGGACAGGGATCTCTGAGCAGTTCTTC; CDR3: CASSKDRTGISEQFF
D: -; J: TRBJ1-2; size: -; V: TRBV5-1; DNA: TGCGCCAGCAGTGCCACTCCGGGGGACTATGGCTACACCTTC; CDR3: CASSATPGDYGYTF
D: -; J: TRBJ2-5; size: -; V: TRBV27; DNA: TGTGCCAGCAGCCAGGGAAGGGATCCGGTCCAAGAGACCCAGTACTTC; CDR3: CASSQGRDPVQETQYF
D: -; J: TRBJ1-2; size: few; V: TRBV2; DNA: TGTGCCAGTCAGACAGGAAACTATGGCTACACCTTC; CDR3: CASQTGNYGYTF
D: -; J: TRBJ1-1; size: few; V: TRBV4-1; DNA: TGCGCCAGCAGCCAAGTCCTCGTGACGGGAGGTTCTGAAGCTTTCTTT; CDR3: CASSQVLVTGGSEAFF
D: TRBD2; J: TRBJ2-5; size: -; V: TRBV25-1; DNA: TGTGCCACCCAGACTAGCGGGAGGGCCAGGGGGGAGACCCAGTACTTC; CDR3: CATQTSGRARGETQYF
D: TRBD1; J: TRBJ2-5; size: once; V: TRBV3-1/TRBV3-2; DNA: TGTGCCAGCAGGGGGACAGGGAACCAAGAGACCCAGTACTTC; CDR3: CASRGTGNQETQYF
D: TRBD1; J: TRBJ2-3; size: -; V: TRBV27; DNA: TGTGCCAGCAGTATGGGTCTCAGGGGACAGGGGAAAACACTGCAGTATTTT; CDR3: CASSMGLRGQGKTLQYF
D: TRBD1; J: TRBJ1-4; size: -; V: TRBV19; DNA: TGTGCCAGTAGTATCCGACAGGGAACTAATGAAAAACTGTTTTTT; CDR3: CASSIRQGTNEKLFF
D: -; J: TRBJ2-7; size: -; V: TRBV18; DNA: TGTGCCAGCTCACCCTTGGCGGGGGCGGACGAGCAGTACTTC; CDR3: CASSPLAGADEQYF
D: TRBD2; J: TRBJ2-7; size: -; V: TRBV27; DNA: TGTGCCAGCAGTCCCCTCTTGACTAGCGGGACCTACGAGCAGTACTTC; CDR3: CASSPLLTSGTYEQYF
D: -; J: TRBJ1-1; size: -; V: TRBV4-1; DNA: TGCGCCAGCAGCCACGGCGAGGGGGTTCGTATGAACACTGAAGCTTTCTTT; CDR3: CASSHGEGVRMNTEAFF
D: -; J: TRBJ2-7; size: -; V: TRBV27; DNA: TGTGCCAGCAGCCGAAGTCTGACAGGACCCTACGAGCAGTACTTC; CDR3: CASSRSLTGPYEQYF
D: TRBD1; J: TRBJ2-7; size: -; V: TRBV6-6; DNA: TGTGCCAGCAGTCGTTCCGGGACAGACTCCCTCCCGGGAATCGAGCAGTACTTC; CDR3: CASSRSGTDSLPGIEQYF
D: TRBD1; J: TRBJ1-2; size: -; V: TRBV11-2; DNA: TGTGCCAGCAGCTTATCCCCGACAGGGGCCATTTATGGCTACACCTTC; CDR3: CASSLSPTGAIYGYTF
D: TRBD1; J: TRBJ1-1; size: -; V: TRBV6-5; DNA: TGTGCCAGTATAAGTCAGGGGGCAGGAGCTTTCTTT; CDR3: CASISQGAGAFF
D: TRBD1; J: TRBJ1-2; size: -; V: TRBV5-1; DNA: TGCGCCAGCAGCTTGGTACAGGGGGCAGATGGCTACACCTTC; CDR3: CASSLVQGADGYTF
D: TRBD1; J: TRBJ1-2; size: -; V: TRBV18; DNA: TGTGCCAGCTCAGCGGGACAGGAATATGGCTACACCTTC; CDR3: CASSAGQEYGYTF
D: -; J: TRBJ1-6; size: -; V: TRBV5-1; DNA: TGCGCCAGCAGCTTGGTAGGCAGCGCCTCCAGTTCACCCCTCCACTTT; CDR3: CASSLVGSASSSPLHF
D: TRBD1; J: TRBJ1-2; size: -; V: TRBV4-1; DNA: TGCGCCAGCAGCCATTCCGGGACAGGGTATGGCTACACCTTC; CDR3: CASSHSGTGYGYTF
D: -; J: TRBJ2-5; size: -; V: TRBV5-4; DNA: TGTGCCAGCAGCTTGCCGGGAAGCCAAGAGACCCAGTACTTC; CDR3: CASSLPGSQETQYF
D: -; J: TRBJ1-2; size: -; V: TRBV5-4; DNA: TGTGCCAGCAGCTCGGGCGGACTCCCTAACTATGGCTACACCTTC; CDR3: CASSSGGLPNYGYTF
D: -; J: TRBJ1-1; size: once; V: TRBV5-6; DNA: TGTGCCAGCAGCTGGAGGGAGGCCCCCACTGAAGCTTTCTTT; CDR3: CASSWREAPTEAFF
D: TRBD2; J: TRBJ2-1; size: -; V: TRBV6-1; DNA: TGTGCCAGCAGTGACGGGACTAGCGGGTACAATGAGCAGTTCTTC; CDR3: CASSDGTSGYNEQFF
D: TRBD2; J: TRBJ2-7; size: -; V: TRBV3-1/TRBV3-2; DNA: TGTGCCAGCAGCCCTAGCGGGAGCCACACCTACGAGCAGTACTTC; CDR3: CASSPSGSHTYEQYF
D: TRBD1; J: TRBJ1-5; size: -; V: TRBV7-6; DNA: TGTGCCAGCAGCTTAGGTCAGGGGGTGGTGAGCAATCAGCCCCAGCATTTT; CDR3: CASSLGQGVVSNQPQHF
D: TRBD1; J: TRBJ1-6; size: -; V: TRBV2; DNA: TGTGCCAGCAGTTACGGACAGGTCCTTATTAATTCACCCCTCCACTTT; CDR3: CASSYGQVLINSPLHF
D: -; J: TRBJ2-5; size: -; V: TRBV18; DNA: TGTGCCAGCTCACCAGGACAGAAAGAGACCCAGTACTTC; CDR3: CASSPGQKETQYF
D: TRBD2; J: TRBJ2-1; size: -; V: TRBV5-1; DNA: TGCGCCAGCAGCCTCCGACTAGCGGGAGGGGGCTCCTACAATGAGCAGTTCTTC; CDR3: CASSLRLAGGGSYNEQFF
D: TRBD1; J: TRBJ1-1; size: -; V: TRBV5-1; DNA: TGCGCCAGCAGCCTCGAGACAGGGTTTAACACTGAAGCTTTCTTT; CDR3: CASSLETGFNTEAFF
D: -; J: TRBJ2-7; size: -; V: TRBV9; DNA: TGTGCCAGCAGCGTAGGCGGGACTCTGCGCGAGCAGTACTTC; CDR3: CASSVGGTLREQYF
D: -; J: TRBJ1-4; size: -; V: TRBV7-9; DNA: TGTGCCAGCAGCCCCGGGATTGCAACTAATGAAAAACTGTTTTTT; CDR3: CASSPGIATNEKLFF
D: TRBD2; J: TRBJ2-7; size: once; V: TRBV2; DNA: TGTGCTAGCGAAACTAGCGGGAGTGGGAGAGACGAGCAGTACTTC; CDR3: CASETSGSGRDEQYF
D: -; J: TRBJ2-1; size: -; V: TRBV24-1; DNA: TGTGCCACCAGTGAATTCGCTCAGGCGAGCTCCTACAATGAGCAGTTCTTC; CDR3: CATSEFAQASSYNEQFF
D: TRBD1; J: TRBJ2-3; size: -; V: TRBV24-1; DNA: TGTGCCACCAGTGAACGGACAGGGAATAGCACAGATACGCAGTATTTT; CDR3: CATSERTGNSTDTQYF
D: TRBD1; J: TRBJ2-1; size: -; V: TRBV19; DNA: TGTGCCAGTAGGATGACAGGGGGGGGCAATGAGCAGTTCTTC; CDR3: CASRMTGGGNEQFF
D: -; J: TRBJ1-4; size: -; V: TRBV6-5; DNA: TGTGCCAGCAGGCGCGGGATGAATGGTGAAAAACTGTTTTTT; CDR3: CASRRGMNGEKLFF
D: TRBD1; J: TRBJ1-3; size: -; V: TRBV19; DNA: TGTGCCAGTAGCGAGAACCGGGACAGAGGATTTGTTGGAAACACCATATATTTT; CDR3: CASSENRDRGFVGNTIYF